Listed below are T cell receptor beta chains from one sample, sequenced in a study of blood T cell repertoires in COVID-19. Assay: immunoSEQ multiplex PCR; the TCRdb copy retains only in-frame clones and omits some. This sample has some 80,000 clones, with more than 75% found just once. The specimen was peripheral blood. The receptor source for this set is a man older than 75 with active or convalescent COVID-19. The CDR3 runs from the conserved cysteine through the conserved F or W. The D gene is left open where the match is weak. Not every row has a clone size; where given, it reads once, few, many or a size class.

D: TRBD1; J: TRBJ2-2; size: few; V: TRBV3-1/TRBV3-2; CDR3: CASSQPYETGTGELFF; DNA: TGTGCCAGCAGCCAACCCTACGAGACAGGGACCGGGGAGCTGTTTTTT
D: TRBD1; J: TRBJ2-1; size: -; V: TRBV18; CDR3: CASSPGTGNEQFF; DNA: TGTGCCAGCTCACCAGGGACAGGGAATGAGCAGTTCTTC
D: -; J: TRBJ2-3; size: -; V: TRBV30; CDR3: CAWSGGGARDTQYF; DNA: TGTGCCTGGAGCGGAGGGGGGGCACGGGATACGCAGTATTTT
D: -; J: TRBJ1-1; size: once; V: TRBV7-9; CDR3: CASSRSSGANTEAFF; DNA: TGTGCCAGCAGCCGATCCTCAGGGGCGAACACTGAAGCTTTCTTT
D: TRBD2; J: TRBJ2-3; size: -; V: TRBV27; CDR3: CASRGGTSGRALWNTDTQYF; DNA: TGTGCCAGCAGGGGTGGGACTAGCGGGAGGGCCCTCTGGAACACAGATACGCAGTATTTT
D: -; J: TRBJ1-5; size: -; V: TRBV6-6; CDR3: CASSYAQAADNQPQHF; DNA: TGTGCCAGCAGTTACGCACAGGCGGCTGACAATCAGCCCCAGCATTTT
D: -; J: TRBJ1-3; size: -; V: TRBV7-3; CDR3: CASSLGSQVSGNTIYF; DNA: TGTGCCAGCAGCTTAGGTTCACAGGTCTCTGGAAACACCATATATTTT
D: TRBD2; J: TRBJ2-3; size: -; V: TRBV7-8; CDR3: CASSETSGRDTQYF; DNA: TGTGCCAGCAGCGAGACTAGCGGGAGAGATACGCAGTATTTT
D: TRBD1; J: TRBJ1-5; size: -; V: TRBV28; CDR3: CASSLTGVYQPQHF; DNA: TGTGCCAGCAGTTTAACAGGGGTTTATCAGCCCCAGCATTTT
D: TRBD1; J: TRBJ2-5; size: -; V: TRBV7-8; CDR3: CASSSADRVYGTQYF; DNA: TGTGCCAGCAGCTCAGCGGACAGGGTGTATGGGACCCAGTACTTC
D: TRBD2; J: TRBJ2-1; size: -; V: TRBV19; CDR3: CASSERGAPYNEQFF; DNA: TGTGCCAGTAGTGAGCGGGGGGCACCCTACAATGAGCAGTTCTTC
D: -; J: TRBJ2-3; size: -; V: TRBV29-1; CDR3: CSVERTELTDTQYF; DNA: TGCAGCGTTGAAAGAACAGAGCTCACAGATACGCAGTATTTT
D: -; J: TRBJ1-2; size: -; V: TRBV5-1; CDR3: CASSLTGTGYGYTF; DNA: TGCGCCAGCAGCTTGACAGGGACGGGCTATGGCTACACCTTC
D: TRBD2; J: TRBJ2-1; size: -; V: TRBV14; CDR3: CASSHQLAGNNEQFF; DNA: TGTGCCAGCAGCCATCAGCTAGCGGGAAACAATGAGCAGTTCTTC
D: -; J: TRBJ2-5; size: -; V: TRBV28; CDR3: CASRKTRAAGTQYF; DNA: TGTGCCAGCAGAAAGACACGGGCCGCGGGGACCCAGTACTTC
D: -; J: TRBJ2-3; size: -; V: TRBV6-5; CDR3: CASSRRSGSTDTQYF; DNA: TGTGCCAGCAGTCGACGGAGCGGGAGCACAGATACGCAGTATTTT
D: -; J: TRBJ2-2; size: -; V: TRBV10-3; CDR3: CAISETGAGELFF; DNA: TGTGCCATCAGTGAGACGGGAGCCGGGGAGCTGTTTTTT
D: TRBD1; J: TRBJ1-4; size: -; V: TRBV6-5; CDR3: CASRGTGGAEKLFF; DNA: TGTGCCAGCAGGGGCACAGGGGGCGCGGAAAAACTGTTTTTT
D: -; J: TRBJ1-1; size: -; V: TRBV5-1; CDR3: CASSLSGANTEAFF; DNA: TGCGCCAGCAGCTTGTCAGGGGCGAACACTGAAGCTTTCTTT
D: TRBD1; J: TRBJ1-1; size: -; V: TRBV9; CDR3: CASSVQGAWNTEAFF; DNA: TGTGCCAGCAGCGTTCAGGGGGCTTGGAACACTGAAGCTTTCTTT
D: -; J: TRBJ1-2; size: once; V: TRBV18; CDR3: CASSPNRGNYGYTF; DNA: TGTGCCAGCTCACCCAATCGAGGGAATTATGGCTACACCTTC
D: TRBD1; J: TRBJ2-2; size: few; V: TRBV24-1; CDR3: CATSDPGTGGTGELFF; DNA: TGTGCCACCAGTGACCCCGGGACAGGGGGGACCGGGGAGCTGTTTTTT
D: -; J: TRBJ2-2; size: -; V: TRBV6-6; CDR3: CASAPGEVTGELFF; DNA: TGTGCCAGCGCCCCTGGGGAGGTCACCGGGGAGCTGTTTTTT
D: -; J: TRBJ1-6; size: once; V: TRBV5-6; CDR3: CASSFRTANSPLHF; DNA: TGTGCCAGCAGCTTTAGGACAGCCAATTCACCCCTCCACTTT
D: -; J: TRBJ2-1; size: -; V: TRBV10-2; CDR3: CASTLENEQFF; DNA: TGCGCCAGCACCCTGGAGAATGAGCAGTTCTTC
D: TRBD1; J: TRBJ1-4; size: -; V: TRBV19; CDR3: CASSIRDRRREKLFF; DNA: TGTGCCAGTAGTATCCGGGACAGGCGAAGAGAAAAACTGTTTTTT
D: TRBD2; J: TRBJ2-2; size: -; V: TRBV2; CDR3: CSGTRAPTGELFF; DNA: TGTTCCGGGACTAGGGCCCCCACCGGGGAGCTGTTTTTT
D: -; J: TRBJ1-3; size: -; V: TRBV2; CDR3: CASRNERAGNTIYF; DNA: TGTGCCAGCAGAAATGAGAGGGCTGGAAACACCATATATTTT
D: -; J: TRBJ2-5; size: -; V: TRBV18; CDR3: CASSGDISGNRETQYF; DNA: TGTGCCAGCTCAGGGGACATTTCAGGGAACCGAGAGACCCAGTACTTC
D: -; J: TRBJ1-1; size: -; V: TRBV6-5; CDR3: CASSYSEVGTEAFF; DNA: TGTGCCAGCAGTTACTCCGAGGTTGGCACTGAAGCTTTCTTT
D: -; J: TRBJ2-5; size: -; V: TRBV3-1/TRBV3-2; CDR3: CASSQDIRGEETQYF; DNA: TGTGCCAGCAGCCAAGATATTCGCGGGGAAGAGACCCAGTACTTC
D: TRBD1; J: TRBJ1-3; size: -; V: TRBV7-9; CDR3: CASSARQGALGNTIYF; DNA: TGTGCCAGCAGCGCGCGACAGGGGGCACTTGGAAACACCATATATTTT
D: -; J: TRBJ2-3; size: -; V: TRBV6-1; CDR3: CASSDHIEITDTQYF; DNA: TGTGCCAGCAGTGATCATATAGAAATCACAGATACGCAGTATTTT
D: TRBD1; J: TRBJ1-4; size: -; V: TRBV11-3; CDR3: CASSFTGTGVYEKLFF; DNA: TGTGCCAGCAGCTTCACAGGGACAGGGGTATATGAAAAACTGTTTTTT
D: TRBD1; J: TRBJ2-3; size: -; V: TRBV5-1; CDR3: CASSNFGQGTDTQYF; DNA: TGCGCCAGCAGCAATTTCGGACAGGGCACAGATACGCAGTATTTT
D: -; J: TRBJ2-5; size: -; V: TRBV18; CDR3: CASSPGQGETQYF; DNA: TGTGCCAGCTCACCGGGACAAGGAGAGACCCAGTACTTC
D: TRBD2; J: TRBJ2-1; size: few; V: TRBV5-6; CDR3: CASSILAGLYNEQFF; DNA: TGTGCCAGCAGCATCTTAGCGGGACTTTACAATGAGCAGTTCTTC
D: -; J: TRBJ1-3; size: -; V: TRBV7-9; CDR3: CASSKTEGNTIYF; DNA: TGTGCCAGCAGCAAGACTGAAGGAAACACCATATATTTT
D: -; J: TRBJ1-2; size: -; V: TRBV13; CDR3: CASSPPGTPYGYTF; DNA: TGTGCCAGCAGCCCACCCGGGACACCCTATGGCTACACCTTC
D: TRBD1; J: TRBJ2-2; size: -; V: TRBV11-3; CDR3: CASSPGDRAGELFF; DNA: TGTGCCAGCAGCCCCGGGGACAGGGCCGGGGAGCTGTTTTTT